One T cell receptor beta chain is described in this entry. This sample stems from a study of blood T cell repertoires in COVID-19. Study background: Samples of COVID-19 (acute and convalescent) were obtained from the United States, Italy and Spain. Sources were T cells, B-cell-depleted T cells, or PBMCs; the material itself was cDNA or gDNA.

Recruitment covered roughly 24 US areas and drew participants whose ages spanned 18 to 89 years. Cohort assignment relied on participant-reported clinical history. Repertoires were generated with immunoSEQ multiplex PCR, while TCRdb's copy carries only in-frame clones and drops some. The profile shows approximately 340,000 clones, just over 90% of them singletons. Germline-derived CDR1 and CDR2 are PRHDT and FYEKMQ (reference sequence). Losses at the gene ends were 2 bases for V and 4 bases for J; bases not matched to a gene: 12. CDR3 size: 18 residues. The sample consisted of PBMCs or T cells enriched from blood (not recorded which). This clonotype originated in a woman between 35 and 50 years old who had been exposed to COVID-19. The chain is built from TRBV13 and TRBJ2-3, with 10 bases aligning to TRBD1. In nucleotides, the CDR3 is TGTGCCAGCAGCTTAAGTATGTTCGGGACAGGGGATCCAGATACGCAGTATTTT. It codes for CASSLSMFGTGDPDTQYF.